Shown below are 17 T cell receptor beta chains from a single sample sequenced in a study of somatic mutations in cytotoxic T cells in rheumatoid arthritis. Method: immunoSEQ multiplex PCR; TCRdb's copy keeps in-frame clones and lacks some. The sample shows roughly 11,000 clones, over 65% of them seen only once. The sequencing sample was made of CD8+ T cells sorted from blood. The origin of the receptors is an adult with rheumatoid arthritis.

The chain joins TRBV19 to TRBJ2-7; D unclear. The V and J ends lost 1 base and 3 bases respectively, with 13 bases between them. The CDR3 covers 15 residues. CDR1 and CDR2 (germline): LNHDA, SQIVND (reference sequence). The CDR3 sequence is CASSIAGRSGYEQYF. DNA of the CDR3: TGTGCCAGTAGTATAGCTGGTCGGTCTGGCTACGAGCAGTACTTC.

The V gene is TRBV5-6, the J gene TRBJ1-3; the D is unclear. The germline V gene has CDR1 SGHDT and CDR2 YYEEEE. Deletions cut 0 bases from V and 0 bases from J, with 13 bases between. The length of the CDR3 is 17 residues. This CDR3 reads CASSLEARSISGNTIYF. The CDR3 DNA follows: TGTGCCAGCAGCTTGGAGGCCAGATCTATCTCTGGAAACACCATATATTTT.

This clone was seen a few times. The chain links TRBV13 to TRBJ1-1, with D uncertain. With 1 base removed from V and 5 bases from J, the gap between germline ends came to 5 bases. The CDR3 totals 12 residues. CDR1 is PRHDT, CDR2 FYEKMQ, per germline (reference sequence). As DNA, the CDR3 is TGTGCCAGCAGCTTAGTCTGGACTGAAGCTTTCTTT. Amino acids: CASSLVWTEAFF.

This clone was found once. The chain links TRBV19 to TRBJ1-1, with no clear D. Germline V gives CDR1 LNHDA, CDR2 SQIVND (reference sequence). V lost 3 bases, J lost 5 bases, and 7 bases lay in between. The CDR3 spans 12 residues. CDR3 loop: CASSIGRTEAFF. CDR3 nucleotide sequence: TGTGCCAGTAGTATCGGGAGGACTGAAGCTTTCTTT.

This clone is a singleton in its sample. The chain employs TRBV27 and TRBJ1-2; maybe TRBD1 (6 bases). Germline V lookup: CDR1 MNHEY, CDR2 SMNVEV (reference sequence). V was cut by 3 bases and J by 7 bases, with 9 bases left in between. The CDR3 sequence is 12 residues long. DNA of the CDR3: TGTGCCAGCAGTTTGGGGGGCAGTGGCTACACCTTC. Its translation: CASSLGGSGYTF.

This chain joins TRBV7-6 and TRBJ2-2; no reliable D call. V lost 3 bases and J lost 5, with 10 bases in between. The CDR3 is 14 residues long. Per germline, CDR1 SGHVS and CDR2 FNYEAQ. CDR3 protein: CASSFHGSTGELFF. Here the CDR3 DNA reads TGTGCCAGCAGCTTTCATGGGTCGACCGGGGAGCTGTTTTTT.

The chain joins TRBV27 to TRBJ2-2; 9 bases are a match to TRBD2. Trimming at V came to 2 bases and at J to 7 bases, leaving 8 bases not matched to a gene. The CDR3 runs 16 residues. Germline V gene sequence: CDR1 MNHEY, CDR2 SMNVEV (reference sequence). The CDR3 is CASSLEWRGGLGELFF. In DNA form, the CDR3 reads TGTGCCAGCAGTTTAGAATGGCGGGGGGGCCTCGGGGAGCTGTTTTTT.

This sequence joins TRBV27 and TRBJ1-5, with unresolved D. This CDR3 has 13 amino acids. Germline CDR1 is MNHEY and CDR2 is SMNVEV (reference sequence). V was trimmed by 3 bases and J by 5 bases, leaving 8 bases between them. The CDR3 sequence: CASSFSVYQPQHF. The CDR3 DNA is TGTGCCAGCAGTTTTTCGGTCTATCAGCCCCAGCATTTT.

DNA for the CDR3: TGTGCCAGCAGCTTGGGAGGTGATAGCAATCAGCCCCAGCATTTT. It codes for CASSLGGDSNQPQHF. V is TRBV5-6 and J is TRBJ1-5; unclear D gene. The CDR3 contains 15 residues. Germline CDR1 SGHDT, CDR2 YYEEEE. Trimming took off 0 bases at V and 0 bases at J, with 7 bases between the two ends.

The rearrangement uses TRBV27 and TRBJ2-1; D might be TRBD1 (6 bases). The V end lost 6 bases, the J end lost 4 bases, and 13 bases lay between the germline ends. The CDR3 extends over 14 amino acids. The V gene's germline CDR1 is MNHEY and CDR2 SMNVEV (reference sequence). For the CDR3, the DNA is TGTGCCAGCAGCCCTTCTACAGGGTACAATGAGCAGTTCTTC. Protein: CASSPSTGYNEQFF.

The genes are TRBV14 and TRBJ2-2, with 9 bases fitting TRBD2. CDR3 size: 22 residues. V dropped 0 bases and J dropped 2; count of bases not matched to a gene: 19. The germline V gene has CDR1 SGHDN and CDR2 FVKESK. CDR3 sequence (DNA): TGTGCCAGCAGCCAAGATGGGATGATAGCGGGGGACCTCCTTACTAACACCGGGGAGCTGTTTTTT. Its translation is CASSQDGMIAGDLLTNTGELFF.

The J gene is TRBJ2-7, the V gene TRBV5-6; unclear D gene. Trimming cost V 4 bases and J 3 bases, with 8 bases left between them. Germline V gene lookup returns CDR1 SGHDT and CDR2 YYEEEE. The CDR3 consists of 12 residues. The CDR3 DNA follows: TGTGCCAGCAGCATCGGAGACTACGAGCAGTACTTC. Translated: CASSIGDYEQYF.

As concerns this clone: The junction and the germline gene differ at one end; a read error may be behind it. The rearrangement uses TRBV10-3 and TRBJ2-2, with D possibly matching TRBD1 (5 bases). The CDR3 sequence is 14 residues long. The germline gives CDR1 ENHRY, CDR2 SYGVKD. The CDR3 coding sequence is TGTGCCATCAGTGAGGCAGGGAACGCCGGGGAGCTGTTTTTT. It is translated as CAISEAGNAGELFF.

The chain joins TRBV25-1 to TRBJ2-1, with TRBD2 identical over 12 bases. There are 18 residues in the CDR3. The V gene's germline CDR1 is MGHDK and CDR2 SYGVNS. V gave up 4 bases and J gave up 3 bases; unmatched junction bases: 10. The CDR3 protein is CASSGPRGLAGSYNEQFF. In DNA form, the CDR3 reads TGTGCCAGCAGTGGACCCCGAGGACTAGCGGGGAGCTACAATGAGCAGTTCTTC.

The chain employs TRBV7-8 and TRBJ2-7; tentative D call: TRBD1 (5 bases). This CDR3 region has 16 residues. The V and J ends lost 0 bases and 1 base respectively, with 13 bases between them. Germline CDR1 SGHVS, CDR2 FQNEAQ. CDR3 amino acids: CASSLALSGRSYEQYF. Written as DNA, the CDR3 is TGTGCCAGCAGCTTAGCGTTGTCAGGGCGGTCCTACGAGCAGTACTTC.

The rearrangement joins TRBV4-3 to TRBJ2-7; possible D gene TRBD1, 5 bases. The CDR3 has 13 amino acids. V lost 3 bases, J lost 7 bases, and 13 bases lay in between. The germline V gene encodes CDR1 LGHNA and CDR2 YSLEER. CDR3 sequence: CASSHGPSGEQYF. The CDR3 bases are TGCGCCAGCAGCCATGGACCATCAGGGGAGCAGTACTTC.

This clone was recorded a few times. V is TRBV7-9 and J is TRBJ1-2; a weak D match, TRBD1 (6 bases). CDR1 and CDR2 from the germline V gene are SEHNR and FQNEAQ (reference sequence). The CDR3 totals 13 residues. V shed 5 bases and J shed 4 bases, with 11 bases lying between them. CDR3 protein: CASSPGASYGYTF. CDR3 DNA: TGTGCCAGCAGCCCAGGGGCTAGCTATGGCTACACCTTC. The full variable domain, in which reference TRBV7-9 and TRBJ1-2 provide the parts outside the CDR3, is DTGVSQNPRHKITKRGQNVTFRCDPISEHNRLYWYRQTLGQGPEFLTYFQNEAQLEKSRLLSDRFSAERPKGSFSTLEIQRTEQGDSAMYLCASSPGASYGYTFGSGTRLTVV.